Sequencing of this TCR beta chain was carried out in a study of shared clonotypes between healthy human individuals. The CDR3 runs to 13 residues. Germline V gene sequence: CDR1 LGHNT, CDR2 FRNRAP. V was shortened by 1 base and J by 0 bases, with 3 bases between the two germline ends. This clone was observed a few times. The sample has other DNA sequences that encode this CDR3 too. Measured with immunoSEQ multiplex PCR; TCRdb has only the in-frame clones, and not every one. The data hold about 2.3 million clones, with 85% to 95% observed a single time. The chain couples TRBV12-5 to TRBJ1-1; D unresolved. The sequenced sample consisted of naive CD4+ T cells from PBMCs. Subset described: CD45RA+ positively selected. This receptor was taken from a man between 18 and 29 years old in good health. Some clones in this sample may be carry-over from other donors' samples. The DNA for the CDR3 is TGTGCTAGTGGTTTGGAGGTGAACACTGAAGCTTTCTTT. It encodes CASGLEVNTEAFF.